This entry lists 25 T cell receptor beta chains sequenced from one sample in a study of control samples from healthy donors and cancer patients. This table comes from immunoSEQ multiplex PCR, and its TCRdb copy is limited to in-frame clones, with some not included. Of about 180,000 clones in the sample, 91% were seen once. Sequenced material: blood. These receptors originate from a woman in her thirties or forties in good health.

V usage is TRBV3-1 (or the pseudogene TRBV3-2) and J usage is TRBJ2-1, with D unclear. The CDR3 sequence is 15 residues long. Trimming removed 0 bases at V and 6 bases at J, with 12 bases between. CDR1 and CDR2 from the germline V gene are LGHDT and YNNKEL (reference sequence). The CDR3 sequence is CASSQERASSNEQFF. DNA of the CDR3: TGTGCCAGCAGCCAAGAAAGGGCTAGTTCCAATGAGCAGTTCTTC.

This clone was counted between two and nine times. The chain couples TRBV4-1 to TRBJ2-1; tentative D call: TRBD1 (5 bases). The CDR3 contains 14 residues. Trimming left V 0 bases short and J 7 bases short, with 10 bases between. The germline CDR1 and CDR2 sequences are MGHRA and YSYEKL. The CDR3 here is CASSQDGRENEQFF. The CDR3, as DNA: TGCGCCAGCAGCCAAGATGGCAGGGAAAATGAGCAGTTCTTC.

The CDR3 protein is CASSRARGGAGELFF. The DNA for the CDR3 is TGTGCCAGCAGCCGCGCAAGGGGGGGAGCCGGGGAGCTGTTTTTT. This chain joins TRBV5-6 and TRBJ2-2, with D maybe TRBD2 (7 bases). This CDR3 has 15 residues. V was clipped by 4 bases and J by 6 bases, with 16 bases between them. Germline V gives CDR1 SGHDT, CDR2 YYEEEE.

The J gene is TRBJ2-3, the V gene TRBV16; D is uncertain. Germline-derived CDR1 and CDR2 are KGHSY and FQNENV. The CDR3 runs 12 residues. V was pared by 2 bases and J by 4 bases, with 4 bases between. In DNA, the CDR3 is TGTGCCAGCAGCCAAATTTCAGATACGCAGTATTTT. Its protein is CASSQISDTQYF.

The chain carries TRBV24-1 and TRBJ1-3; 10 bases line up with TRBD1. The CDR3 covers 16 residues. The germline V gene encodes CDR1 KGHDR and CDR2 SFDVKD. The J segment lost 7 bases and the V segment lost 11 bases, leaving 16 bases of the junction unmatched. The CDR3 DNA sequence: TGTGCCATCCCGGGACAGGGGAGTCTTTTGGTGAACACCATATATTTT. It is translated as CAIPGQGSLLVNTIYF.

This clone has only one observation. The CDR3 DNA is TGTGCCAGCAGTTACTCGGGGCGTGAGTGGGACTATGGCTACACCTTC. It is translated as CASSYSGREWDYGYTF. The chain links TRBV6-5 to TRBJ1-2, with a weak D call TRBD1 (5 bases). In germline, CDR1 is MNHEY, CDR2 SVGAGI. The CDR3 extends over 16 amino acids. Trimming left V 0 bases short and J 3 bases short, with 14 bases between.

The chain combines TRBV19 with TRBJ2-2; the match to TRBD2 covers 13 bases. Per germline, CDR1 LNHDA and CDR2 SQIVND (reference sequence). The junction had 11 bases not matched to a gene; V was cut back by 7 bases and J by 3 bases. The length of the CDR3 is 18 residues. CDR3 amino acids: CASIPRLAGGRYTGELFF. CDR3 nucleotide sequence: TGTGCCAGTATCCCTAGACTAGCGGGGGGCCGTTACACCGGGGAGCTGTTTTTT.

CDR3 in DNA: TGTGCCACCAGTTCCGCAGATACGCAGTATTTT. Translation gives CATSSADTQYF. This rearrangement joins TRBV24-1 to TRBJ2-3; D remains unclear. Germline CDR1 reads KGHDR; CDR2 reads SFDVKD. V was clipped by 6 bases and J by 4 bases, with 4 bases between them. The CDR3 has 11 amino acids.

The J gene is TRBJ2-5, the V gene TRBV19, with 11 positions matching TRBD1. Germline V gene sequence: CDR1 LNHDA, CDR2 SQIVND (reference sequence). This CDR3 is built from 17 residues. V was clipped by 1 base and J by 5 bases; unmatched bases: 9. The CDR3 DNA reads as TGTGCCAGTAGTATAGGGGTAGGGGACAGGGGGAAGGAGACCCAGTACTTC. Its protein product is CASSIGVGDRGKETQYF.

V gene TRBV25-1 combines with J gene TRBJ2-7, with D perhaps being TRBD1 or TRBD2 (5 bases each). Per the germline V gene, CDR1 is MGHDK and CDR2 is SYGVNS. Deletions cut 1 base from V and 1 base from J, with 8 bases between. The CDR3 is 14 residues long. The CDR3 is CASSEWGGSYEQYF. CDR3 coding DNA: TGTGCCAGCAGTGAATGGGGCGGGTCCTACGAGCAGTACTTC.

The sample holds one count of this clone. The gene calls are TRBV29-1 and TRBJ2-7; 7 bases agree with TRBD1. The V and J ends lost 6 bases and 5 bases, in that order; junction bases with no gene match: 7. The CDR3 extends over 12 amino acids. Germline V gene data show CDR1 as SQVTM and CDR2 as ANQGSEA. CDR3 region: CSVTQGFHEQYF. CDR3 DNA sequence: TGCAGCGTGACACAGGGGTTTCACGAGCAGTACTTC.

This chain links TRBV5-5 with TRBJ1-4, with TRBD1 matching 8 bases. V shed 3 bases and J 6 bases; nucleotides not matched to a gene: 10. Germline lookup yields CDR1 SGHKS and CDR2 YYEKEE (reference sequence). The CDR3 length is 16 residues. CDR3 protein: CASSSGGPPPYEKLFF. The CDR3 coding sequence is TGTGCCAGCAGCTCAGGGGGCCCTCCTCCTTATGAAAAACTGTTTTTT.

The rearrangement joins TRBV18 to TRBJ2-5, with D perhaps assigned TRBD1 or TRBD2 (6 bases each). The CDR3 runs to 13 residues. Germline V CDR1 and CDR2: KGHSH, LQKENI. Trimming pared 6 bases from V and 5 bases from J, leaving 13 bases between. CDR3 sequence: CASSQTGRETQYF. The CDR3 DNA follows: TGTGCCAGCTCTCAAACAGGGAGGGAGACCCAGTACTTC.

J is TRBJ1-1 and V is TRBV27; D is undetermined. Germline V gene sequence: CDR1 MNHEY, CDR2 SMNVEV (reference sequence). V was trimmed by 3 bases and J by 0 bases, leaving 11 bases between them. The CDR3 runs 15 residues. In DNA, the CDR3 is TGTGCCAGCAGTTTTGGAAACAGTTTGAACACTGAAGCTTTCTTT. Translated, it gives CASSFGNSLNTEAFF.

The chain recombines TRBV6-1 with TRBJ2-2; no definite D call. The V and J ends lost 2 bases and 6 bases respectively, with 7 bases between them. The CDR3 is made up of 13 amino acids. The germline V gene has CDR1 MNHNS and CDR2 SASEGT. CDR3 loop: CASSELFPGELFF. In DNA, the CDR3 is TGTGCCAGCAGTGAATTATTCCCCGGGGAGCTGTTTTTT.

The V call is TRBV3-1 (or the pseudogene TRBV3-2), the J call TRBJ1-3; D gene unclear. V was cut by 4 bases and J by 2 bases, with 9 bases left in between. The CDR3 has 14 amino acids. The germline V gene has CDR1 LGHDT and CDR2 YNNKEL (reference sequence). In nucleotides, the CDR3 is TGTGCCAGCAGCCCCTGGGGTGCTGGAAACACCATATATTTT. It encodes CASSPWGAGNTIYF.

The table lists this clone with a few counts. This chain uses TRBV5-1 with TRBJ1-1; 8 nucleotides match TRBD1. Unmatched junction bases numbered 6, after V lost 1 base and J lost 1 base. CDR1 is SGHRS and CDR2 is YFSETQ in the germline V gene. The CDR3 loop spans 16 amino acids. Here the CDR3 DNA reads TGCGCCAGCAGCTTGAGGACAGGGTACGGGAACACTGAAGCTTTCTTT. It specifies CASSLRTGYGNTEAFF.

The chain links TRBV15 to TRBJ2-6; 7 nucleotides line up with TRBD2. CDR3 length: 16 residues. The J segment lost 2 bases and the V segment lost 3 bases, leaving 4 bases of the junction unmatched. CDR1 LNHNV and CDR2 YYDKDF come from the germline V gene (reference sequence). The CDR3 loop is CATSRRRGTGANVLTF. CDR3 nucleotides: TGTGCCACCAGCAGGCGGCGGGGGACTGGGGCCAACGTCCTGACTTTC.

As DNA, the CDR3 is TGCGCCAGCAGCTCAGTTCCGGGCGCCCGCATTGAAGCTTTCTTT. Amino acids: CASSSVPGARIEAFF. This rearrangement joins TRBV5-1 to TRBJ1-1; D is unresolved. The V gene lost 3 bases and the J gene lost 7 bases, with 19 bases spanning the gap. CDR3 length equals 15 residues. Germline-derived CDR1 and CDR2 are SGHRS and YFSETQ.

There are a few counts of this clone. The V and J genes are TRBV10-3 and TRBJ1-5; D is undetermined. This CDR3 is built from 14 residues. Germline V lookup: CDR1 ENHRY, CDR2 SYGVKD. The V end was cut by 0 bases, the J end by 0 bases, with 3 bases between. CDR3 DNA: TGTGCCATCAGTGAGTCGGGTAGCAATCAGCCCCAGCATTTT. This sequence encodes CAISESGSNQPQHF.

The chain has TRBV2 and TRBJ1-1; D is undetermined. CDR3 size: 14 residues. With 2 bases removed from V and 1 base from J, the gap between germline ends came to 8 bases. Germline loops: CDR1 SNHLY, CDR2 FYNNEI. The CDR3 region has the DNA TGTGCCAGCAGTGAATGGCCGGCGAACACTGAAGCTTTCTTT. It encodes CASSEWPANTEAFF.

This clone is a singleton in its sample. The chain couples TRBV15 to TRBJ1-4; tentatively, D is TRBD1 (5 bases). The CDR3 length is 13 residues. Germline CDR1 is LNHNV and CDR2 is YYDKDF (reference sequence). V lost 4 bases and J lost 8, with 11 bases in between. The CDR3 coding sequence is TGTGCCACCAGCACGGACAACAGCGAAAAACTGTTTTTT. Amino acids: CATSTDNSEKLFF.

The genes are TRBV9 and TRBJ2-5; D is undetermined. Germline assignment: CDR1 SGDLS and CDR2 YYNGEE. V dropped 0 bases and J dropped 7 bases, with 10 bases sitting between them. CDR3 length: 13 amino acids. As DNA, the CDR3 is TGTGCCAGCAGCGTAGTCCCTGAGAGGACCCAGTACTTC. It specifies CASSVVPERTQYF.

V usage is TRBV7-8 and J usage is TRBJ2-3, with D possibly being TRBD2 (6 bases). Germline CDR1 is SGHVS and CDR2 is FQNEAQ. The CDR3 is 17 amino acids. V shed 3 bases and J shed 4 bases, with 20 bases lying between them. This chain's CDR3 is CASSFNPPGEFADTQYF. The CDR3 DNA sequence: TGTGCCAGCAGCTTTAATCCTCCGGGGGAGTTCGCAGATACGCAGTATTTT.

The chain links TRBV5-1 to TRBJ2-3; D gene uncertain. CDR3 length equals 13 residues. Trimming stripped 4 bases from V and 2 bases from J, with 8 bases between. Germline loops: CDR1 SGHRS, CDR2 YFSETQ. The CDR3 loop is CASSQAATDTQYF. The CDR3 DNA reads TGCGCCAGCAGCCAGGCTGCCACAGATACGCAGTATTTT. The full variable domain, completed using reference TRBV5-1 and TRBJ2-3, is KAGVTQTPRYLIKTRGQQVTLSCSPISGHRSVSWYQQTPGQGLQFLFEYFSETQRNKGNFPGRFSGRQFSNSRSEMNVSTLELGDSALYLCASSQAATDTQYFGPGTRLTVL.